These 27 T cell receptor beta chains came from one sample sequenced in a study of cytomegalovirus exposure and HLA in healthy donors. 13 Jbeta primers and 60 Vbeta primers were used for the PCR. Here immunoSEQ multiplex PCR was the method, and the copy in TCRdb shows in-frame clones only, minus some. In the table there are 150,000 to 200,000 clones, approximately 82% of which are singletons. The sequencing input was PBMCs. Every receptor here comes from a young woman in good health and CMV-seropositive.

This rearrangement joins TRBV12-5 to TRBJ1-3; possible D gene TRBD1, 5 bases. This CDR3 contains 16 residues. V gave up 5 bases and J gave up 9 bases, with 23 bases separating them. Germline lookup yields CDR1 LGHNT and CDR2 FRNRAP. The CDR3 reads CASGPPSQDEPGTIYF. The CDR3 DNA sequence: TGTGCTAGTGGTCCCCCCTCACAGGATGAACCCGGCACCATATATTTT.

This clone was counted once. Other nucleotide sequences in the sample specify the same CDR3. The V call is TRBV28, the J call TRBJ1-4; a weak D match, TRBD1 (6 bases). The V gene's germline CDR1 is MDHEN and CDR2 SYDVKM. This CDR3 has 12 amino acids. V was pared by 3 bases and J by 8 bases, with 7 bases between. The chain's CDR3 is CASSLQGEKLFF. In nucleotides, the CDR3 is TGTGCCAGCAGTTTGCAGGGGGAAAAACTGTTTTTT.

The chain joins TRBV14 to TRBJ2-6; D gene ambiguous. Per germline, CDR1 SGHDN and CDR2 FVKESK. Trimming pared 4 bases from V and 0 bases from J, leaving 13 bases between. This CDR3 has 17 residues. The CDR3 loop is CASSPQVRFSGANVLTF. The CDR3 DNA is TGTGCCAGCAGCCCCCAGGTCCGTTTCTCTGGGGCCAACGTCCTGACTTTC.

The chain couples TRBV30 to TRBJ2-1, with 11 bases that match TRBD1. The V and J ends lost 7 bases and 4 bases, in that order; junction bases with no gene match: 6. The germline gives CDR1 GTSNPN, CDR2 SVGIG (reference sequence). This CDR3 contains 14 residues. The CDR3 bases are TGTGCCTACCGGACAGGGGGCGCGTACAATGAGCAGTTCTTC. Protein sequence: CAYRTGGAYNEQFF.

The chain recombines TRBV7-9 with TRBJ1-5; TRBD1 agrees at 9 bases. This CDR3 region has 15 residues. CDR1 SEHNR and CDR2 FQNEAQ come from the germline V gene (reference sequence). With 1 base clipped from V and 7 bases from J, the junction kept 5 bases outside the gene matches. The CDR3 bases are TGTGCCAGCAGCTTAGGGGACAGGGCAGGACAGCCCCAGCATTTT. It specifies CASSLGDRAGQPQHF.

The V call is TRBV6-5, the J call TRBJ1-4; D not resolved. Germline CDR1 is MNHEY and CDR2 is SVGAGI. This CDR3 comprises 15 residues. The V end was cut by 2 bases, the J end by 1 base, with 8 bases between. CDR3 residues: CASSYDPGTNEKLFF. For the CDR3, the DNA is TGTGCCAGCAGTTACGATCCAGGAACTAATGAAAAACTGTTTTTT.

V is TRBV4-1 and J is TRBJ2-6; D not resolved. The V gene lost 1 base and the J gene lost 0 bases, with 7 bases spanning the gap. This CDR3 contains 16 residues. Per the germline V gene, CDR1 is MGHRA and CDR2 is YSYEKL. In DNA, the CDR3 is TGCGCCAGCAGCCAAGGGGCCGCCTCTGGGGCCAACGTCCTGACTTTC. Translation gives CASSQGAASGANVLTF.

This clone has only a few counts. The CDR3 sequence is CASSFAAGGETQYF. The CDR3, as DNA: TGTGCCAGCAGCTTTGCGGCCGGGGGGGAAACCCAGTACTTC. V gene TRBV5-4 combines with J gene TRBJ2-5; 8 positions match TRBD2. This CDR3 contains 14 residues. The trim removed 2 bases at V and 8 bases at J, leaving 8 bases unmatched. The germline gives CDR1 SGHNT, CDR2 YYREEE (reference sequence).

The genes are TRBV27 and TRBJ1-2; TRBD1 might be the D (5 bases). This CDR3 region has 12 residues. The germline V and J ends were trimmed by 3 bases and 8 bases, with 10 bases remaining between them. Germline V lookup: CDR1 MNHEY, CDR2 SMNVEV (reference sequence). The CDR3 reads CASSFGGDGYTF. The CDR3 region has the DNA TGTGCCAGCAGTTTTGGAGGGGACGGCTACACCTTC.

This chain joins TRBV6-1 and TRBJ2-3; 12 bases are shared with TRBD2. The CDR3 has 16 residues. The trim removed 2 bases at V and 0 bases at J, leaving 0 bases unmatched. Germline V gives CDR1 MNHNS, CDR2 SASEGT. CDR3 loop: CASSETSGGSTDTQYF. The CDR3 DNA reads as TGTGCCAGCAGTGAAACTAGCGGGGGGAGCACAGATACGCAGTATTTT.

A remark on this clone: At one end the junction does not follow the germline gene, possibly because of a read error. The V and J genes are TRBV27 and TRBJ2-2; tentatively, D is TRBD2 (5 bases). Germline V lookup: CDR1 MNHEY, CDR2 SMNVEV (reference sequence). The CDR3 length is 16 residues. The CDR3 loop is CASSLLNDLPTGELFF. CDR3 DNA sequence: TGTGCCAGCAGCCTTCTAAATGACCTTCCCACCGGGGAGTTGTTTTTT.

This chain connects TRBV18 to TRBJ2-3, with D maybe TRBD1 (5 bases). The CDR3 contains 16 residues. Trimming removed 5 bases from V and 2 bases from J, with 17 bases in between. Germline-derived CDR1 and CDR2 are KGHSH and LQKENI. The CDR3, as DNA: TGTGCCAGCTCAACGAGACAGACGACCTACACAGATACGCAGTATTTT. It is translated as CASSTRQTTYTDTQYF.

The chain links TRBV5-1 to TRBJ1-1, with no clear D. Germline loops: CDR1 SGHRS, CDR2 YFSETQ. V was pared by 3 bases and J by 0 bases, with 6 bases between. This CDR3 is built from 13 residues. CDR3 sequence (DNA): TGCGCCAGCAGCTGGCTTATGAACACTGAAGCTTTCTTT. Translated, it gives CASSWLMNTEAFF.

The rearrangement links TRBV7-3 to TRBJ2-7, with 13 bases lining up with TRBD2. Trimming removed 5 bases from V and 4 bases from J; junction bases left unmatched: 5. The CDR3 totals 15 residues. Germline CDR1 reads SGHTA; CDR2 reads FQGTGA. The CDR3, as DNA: TGTGCCAGCAGCAATATGACTAGCGGGGGGTACGAGCAGTACGTC. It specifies CASSNMTSGGYEQYV.

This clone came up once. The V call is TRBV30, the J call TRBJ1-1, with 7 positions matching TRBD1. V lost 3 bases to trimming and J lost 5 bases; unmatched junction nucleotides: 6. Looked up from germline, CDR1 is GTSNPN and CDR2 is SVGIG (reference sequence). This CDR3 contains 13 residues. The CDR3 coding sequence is TGTGCCTGGAGCGACAGGGTGGGAACTGAAGCTTTCTTT. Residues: CAWSDRVGTEAFF.

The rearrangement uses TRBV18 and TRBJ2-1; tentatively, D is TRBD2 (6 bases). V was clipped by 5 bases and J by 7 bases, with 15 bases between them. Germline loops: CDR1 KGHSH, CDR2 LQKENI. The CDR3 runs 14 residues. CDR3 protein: CASSDTAGRNEQFF. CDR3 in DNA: TGTGCCAGCTCAGATACCGCAGGGAGGAATGAGCAGTTCTTC.

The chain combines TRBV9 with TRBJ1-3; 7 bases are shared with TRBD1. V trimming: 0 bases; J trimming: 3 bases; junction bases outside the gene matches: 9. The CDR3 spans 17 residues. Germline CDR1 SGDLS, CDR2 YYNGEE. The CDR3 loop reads CASSVGTEGALGNTIYF. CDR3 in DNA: TGTGCCAGCAGCGTAGGAACGGAGGGGGCGCTTGGAAACACCATATATTTT.

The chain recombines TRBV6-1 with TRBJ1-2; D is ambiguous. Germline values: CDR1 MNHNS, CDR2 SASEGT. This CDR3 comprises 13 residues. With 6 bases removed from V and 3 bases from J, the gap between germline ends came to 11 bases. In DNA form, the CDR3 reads TGTGCCAGCAGCTTAGCCAGTGACTATGGCTACACCTTC. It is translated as CASSLASDYGYTF.

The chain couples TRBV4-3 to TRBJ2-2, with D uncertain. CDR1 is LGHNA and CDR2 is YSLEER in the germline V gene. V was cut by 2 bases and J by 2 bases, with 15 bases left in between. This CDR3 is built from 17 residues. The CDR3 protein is CASSQPYWWSNTGELFF. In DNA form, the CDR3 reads TGCGCCAGCAGCCAACCCTATTGGTGGTCAAACACCGGGGAGCTGTTTTTT.

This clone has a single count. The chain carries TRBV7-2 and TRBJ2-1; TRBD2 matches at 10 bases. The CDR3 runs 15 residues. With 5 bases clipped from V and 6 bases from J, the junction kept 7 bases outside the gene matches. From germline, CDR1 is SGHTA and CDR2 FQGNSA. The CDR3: CASSRHGTSANEQFF. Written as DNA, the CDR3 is TGTGCCAGCAGCAGACACGGGACTAGCGCCAATGAGCAGTTCTTC.

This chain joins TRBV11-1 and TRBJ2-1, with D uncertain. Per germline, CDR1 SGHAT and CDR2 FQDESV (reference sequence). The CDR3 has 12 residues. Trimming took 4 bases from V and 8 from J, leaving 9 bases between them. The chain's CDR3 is CASSSNRDEQFF. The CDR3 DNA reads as TGTGCCAGCAGCTCAAATCGCGATGAGCAGTTCTTC.

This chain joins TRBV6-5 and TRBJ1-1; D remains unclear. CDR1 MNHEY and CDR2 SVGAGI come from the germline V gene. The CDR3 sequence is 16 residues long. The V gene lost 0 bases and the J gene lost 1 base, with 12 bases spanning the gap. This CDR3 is CASSYSPLPPNTEAFF. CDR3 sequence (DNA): TGTGCCAGCAGTTACTCCCCCCTCCCCCCGAACACTGAAGCTTTCTTT.

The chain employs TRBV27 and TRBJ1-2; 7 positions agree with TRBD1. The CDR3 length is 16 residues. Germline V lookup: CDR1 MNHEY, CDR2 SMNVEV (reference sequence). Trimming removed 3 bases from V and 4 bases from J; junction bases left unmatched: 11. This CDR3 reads CASSLDPRDSLYGYTF. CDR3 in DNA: TGTGCCAGCAGTTTGGACCCCCGGGACAGCCTCTATGGCTACACCTTC.

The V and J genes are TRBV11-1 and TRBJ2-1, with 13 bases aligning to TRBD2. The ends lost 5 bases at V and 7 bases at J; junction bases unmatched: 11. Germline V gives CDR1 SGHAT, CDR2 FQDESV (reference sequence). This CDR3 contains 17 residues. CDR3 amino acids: CASSARLLAGGPNEQFF. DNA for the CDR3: TGTGCCAGCAGCGCAAGGCTACTAGCGGGGGGGCCGAATGAGCAGTTCTTC.

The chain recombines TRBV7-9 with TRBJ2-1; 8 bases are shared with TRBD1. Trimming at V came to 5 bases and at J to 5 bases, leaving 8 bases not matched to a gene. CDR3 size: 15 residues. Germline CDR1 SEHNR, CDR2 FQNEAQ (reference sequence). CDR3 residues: CASSPGQGVDNEQFF. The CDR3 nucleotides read TGTGCCAGCAGCCCCGGACAGGGAGTTGACAATGAGCAGTTCTTC.

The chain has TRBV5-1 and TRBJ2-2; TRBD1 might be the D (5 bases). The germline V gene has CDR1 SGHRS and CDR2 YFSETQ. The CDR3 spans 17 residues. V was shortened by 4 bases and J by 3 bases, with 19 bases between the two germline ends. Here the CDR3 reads CASSPTNFRVDTGELFF. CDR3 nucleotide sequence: TGCGCCAGCAGCCCGACAAACTTCAGGGTGGACACCGGGGAGCTGTTTTTT.

The CDR3 bases are TGTGCCAGCAGCCGAGGGGGGGGGCCCACAGATACGCAGTATTTT. It specifies CASSRGGGPTDTQYF. The chain couples TRBV27 to TRBJ2-3, with D possibly matching TRBD2 (7 bases). The germline V gene has CDR1 MNHEY and CDR2 SMNVEV (reference sequence). There are 15 residues in the CDR3. Trimming removed 6 bases from V and 2 bases from J, with 15 bases in between.